This T cell receptor beta chain was sequenced in a study of cytomegalovirus exposure and HLA in healthy donors. V was clipped by 2 bases and J by 6 bases; unmatched bases: 9. Germline CDR1 reads MGHDK; CDR2 reads SYGVNS. This CDR3 is 15 amino acids long. Comment on this clone: Antigen unknown.

In the PCR, 60 Vbeta and 13 Jbeta primers were used. TCRdb's copy holds only in-frame clones and misses some; the assay was immunoSEQ multiplex PCR. The sample lists some 200,000 clones; 77% were seen once. Regarding the study as a whole: Testing in vitro showed three CMV-associated chains specific for CMV antigens. Highly shared sequence variants in one cluster were likely a sequencing artifact.

Sequences were obtained from PBMCs. The chain has TRBV25-1 and TRBJ1-2; 7 nucleotides line up with TRBD1. This clonotype was sampled from a female donor in good health and CMV-seronegative. CDR3 region: CASSEGPTGLHGYTF. The CDR3, as DNA: TGTGCCAGCAGTGAAGGCCCGACAGGGTTGCATGGCTACACCTTC.